This T cell receptor (beta chain) was documented in a study of blood T cell repertoires in COVID-19. Whole-study context: Sites in the United States, Italy and Spain provided acute and convalescent COVID-19 samples. T cells, B-cell-depleted T cells, or PBMCs supplied cDNA or gDNA.

Study processing details: How many nucleated cells were present was estimated from reference gene primer amplification. Sequencing was performed with immunoSEQ multiplex PCR; in TCRdb, only in-frame clones are kept and a portion is missing. V and J calls and clone size are given by that table; D and trimming were obtained from the DNA. The sample lists about 310,000 clones, 87% seen once, with roughly 2.3% in the top ten. The V and J ends lost 5 bases and 3 bases, in that order; junction bases with no gene match: 4. This CDR3 spans 14 amino acids. Germline CDR1 and CDR2: SEHNR and FQNEAQ (reference sequence).

The TCR comes from a man in his late teens or twenties with active or convalescent COVID-19. The sequenced sample was peripheral blood. The chain uses TRBV7-9 and TRBJ2-7; 10 bases match TRBD1. This CDR3 reads CASSPRDRGYEQYF. Here the CDR3 DNA reads TGTGCCAGCAGCCCGCGGGACAGGGGCTACGAGCAGTACTTC.